This T cell receptor beta chain emerged from a study of shared clonotypes between healthy human individuals. As for the study in general: Contributing individuals were a couple of females and a few males aged 18 to 49.

CD45RO-negative, CCR7-selected cells formed the naive CD8 fraction, which excluded terminally differentiated effector memory CD45RA+ cells. Donation came from healthy HIV-negative adults that had no recent acute infections or vaccinations. Data came from immunoSEQ multiplex PCR; TCRdb stores just in-frame clones and leaves some out. The sample lists roughly 850,000 clones, around 96% seen once, with under 0.25% in the top ten. Germline V CDR1 and CDR2: SGHVS, FQNEAQ. V was clipped by 1 base and J by 4 bases, with 10 bases between them. CDR3 length equals 15 residues. Study results and limitations: For naive CD4 cells, roughly 5% of clonotypes were shared across four donors. Estimated richness was generally greater in naive than memory subsets.

Details on this clone: The antigen remains undetermined.

Source material: naive CD8+ T cells sorted from blood. J is TRBJ2-2 and V is TRBV7-8; possible D gene TRBD1, 6 bases. This receptor was identified in a man aged 25-45 years in good health. CDR3 sequence reads: CASSLGTAFTGELFF. The DNA of the CDR3 is TGTGCCAGCAGCTTAGGGACAGCTTTCACCGGGGAGCTGTTTTTT.